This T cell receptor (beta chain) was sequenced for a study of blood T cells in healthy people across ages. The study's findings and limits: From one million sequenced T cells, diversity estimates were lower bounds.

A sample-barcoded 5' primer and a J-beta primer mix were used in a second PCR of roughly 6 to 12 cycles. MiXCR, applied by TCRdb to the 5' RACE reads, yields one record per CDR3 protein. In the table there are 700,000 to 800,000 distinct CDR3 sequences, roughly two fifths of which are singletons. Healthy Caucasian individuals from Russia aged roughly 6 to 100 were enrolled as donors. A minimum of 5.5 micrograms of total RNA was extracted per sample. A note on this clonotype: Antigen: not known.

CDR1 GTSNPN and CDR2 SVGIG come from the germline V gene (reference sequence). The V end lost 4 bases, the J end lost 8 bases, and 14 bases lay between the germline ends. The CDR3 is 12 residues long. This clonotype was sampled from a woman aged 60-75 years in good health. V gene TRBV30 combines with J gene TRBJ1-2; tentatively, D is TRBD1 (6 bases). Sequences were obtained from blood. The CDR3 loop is CAWTTGLLGYTF. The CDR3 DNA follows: TGTGCCTGGACTACAGGGCTCTTAGGCTACACCTTC.